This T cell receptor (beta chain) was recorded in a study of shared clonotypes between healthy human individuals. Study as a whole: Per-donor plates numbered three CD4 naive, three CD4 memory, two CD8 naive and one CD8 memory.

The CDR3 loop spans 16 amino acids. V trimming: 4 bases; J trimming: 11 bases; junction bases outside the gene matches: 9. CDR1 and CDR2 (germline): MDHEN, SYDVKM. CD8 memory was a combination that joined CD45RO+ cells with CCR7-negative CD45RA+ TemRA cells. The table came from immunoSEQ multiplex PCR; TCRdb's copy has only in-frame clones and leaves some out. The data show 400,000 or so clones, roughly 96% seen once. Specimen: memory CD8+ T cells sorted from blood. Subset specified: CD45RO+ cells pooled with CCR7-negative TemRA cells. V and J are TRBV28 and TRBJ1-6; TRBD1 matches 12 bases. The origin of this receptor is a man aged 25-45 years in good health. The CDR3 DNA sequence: TGTGCCAGCAGTTACCCCGGGACAGGGGGCGGGCCACCCCTCCACTTT. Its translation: CASSYPGTGGGPPLHF.